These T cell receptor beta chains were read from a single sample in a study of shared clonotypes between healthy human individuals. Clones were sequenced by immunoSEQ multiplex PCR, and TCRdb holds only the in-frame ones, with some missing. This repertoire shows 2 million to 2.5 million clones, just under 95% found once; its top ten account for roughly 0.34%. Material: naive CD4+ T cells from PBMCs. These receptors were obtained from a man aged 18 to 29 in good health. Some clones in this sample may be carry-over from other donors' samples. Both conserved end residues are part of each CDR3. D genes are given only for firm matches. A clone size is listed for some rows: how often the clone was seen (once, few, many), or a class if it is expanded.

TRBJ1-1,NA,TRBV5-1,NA,TGCGCCAGCAGAAGGAGACAGGAGAACACTGAAGCTTTCTTT,CASRRRQENTEAFF
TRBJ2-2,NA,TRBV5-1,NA,TGCGCCAGCAGCTGGGGGGACGTTAACACCGGGGAGCTGTTTTTT,CASSWGDVNTGELFF
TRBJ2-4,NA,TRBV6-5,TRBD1,TGTGCCAGCAGTTACGGGACAGGGAAGAAAAACATTCAGTACTTC,CASSYGTGKKNIQYF
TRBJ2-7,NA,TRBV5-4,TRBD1,TGTGCCAGCAGCTCCGCGGGACAGGGGCTCTACGAGCAGTACTTC,CASSSAGQGLYEQYF
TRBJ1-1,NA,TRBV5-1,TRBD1,TGCGCCAGCCGGGAGACAGGGGGCGCGGCGGACACTGAAGCTTTCTTT,CASRETGGAADTEAFF
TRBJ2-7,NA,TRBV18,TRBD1,TGTGCCAGCTCACCATCGGACAGGAGATACGAGCAGTACTTC,CASSPSDRRYEQYF
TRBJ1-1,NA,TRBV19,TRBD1,TGTGCCAGTAGTACTACAGGGGGATGGACTGAAGCTTTCTTT,CASSTTGGWTEAFF
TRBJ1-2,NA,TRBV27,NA,TGTGCCAGCAGTTCGCCCGCTAACTATGGCTACACCTTC,CASSSPANYGYTF
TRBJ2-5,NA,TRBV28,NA,TGTGCCAGCAGTACCCTCTGGGGGGGCCACCAAGAGACCCAGTACTTC,CASSTLWGGHQETQYF
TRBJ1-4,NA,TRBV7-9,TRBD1,TGTGCCAGCAGCGGACAGGCAGTAGGTGAAAAACTGTTTTTT,CASSGQAVGEKLFF
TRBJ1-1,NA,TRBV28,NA,TGTGCCAGCATTACGGGAAATCAGGGGAACACTGAAGCTTTCTTT,CASITGNQGNTEAFF
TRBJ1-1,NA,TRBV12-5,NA,TGTGCTAGTGGTTTGGTATTAGGTCCAGCCCTGAACACTGAAGCTTTCTTT,CASGLVLGPALNTEAFF
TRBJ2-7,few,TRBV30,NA,TGTGCCTGGAGTGTACGGCGCGAGCAGTACTTC,CAWSVRREQYF
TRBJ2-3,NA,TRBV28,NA,TGTGCCAGCAGGACCGGGACTTTCACAGATACGCAGTATTTT,CASRTGTFTDTQYF
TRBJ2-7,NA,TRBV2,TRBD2,TGTGCCAGCAGGGCGGGAGGGTCATCCGAGCAGTACTTC,CASRAGGSSEQYF
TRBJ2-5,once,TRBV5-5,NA,TGTGCCAGCAGTCTAGGCCTGGATTTGCTCGAGACCCAGTACTTC,CASSLGLDLLETQYF
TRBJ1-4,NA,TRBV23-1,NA,TGCGCCAGCAGTCCCCTAGATGAAAAACTGTTTTTT,CASSPLDEKLFF
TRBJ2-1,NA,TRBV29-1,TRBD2,TGCAGCGTTGAGAGGGCGGGAGGGCCGGTGGGTTACAATGAGCAGTTCTTC,CSVERAGGPVGYNEQFF
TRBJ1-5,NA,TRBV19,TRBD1,TGTGCCAGCAGGTTGCGGGACAGGGACCCTCAGCCCCAGCATTTT,CASRLRDRDPQPQHF
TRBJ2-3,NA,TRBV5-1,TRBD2,TGCGCCAGCAGCCATGGGACTAGCGGGAGCGCAGATACGCAGTATTTT,CASSHGTSGSADTQYF
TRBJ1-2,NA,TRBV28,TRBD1,TGTGCCAGCAGTTTACCCCGGACAGGGGGCGCGCAAGGCTACACCTTC,CASSLPRTGGAQGYTF
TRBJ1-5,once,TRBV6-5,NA,TGTGCCAGCAGTTCGGGTTATGGGGTTACTCAGCCCCAGCATTTT,CASSSGYGVTQPQHF
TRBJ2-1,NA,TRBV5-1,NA,TGCGCCAGCAGCTTGGTCTCCGGTGACAATGAGCAGTTCTTC,CASSLVSGDNEQFF
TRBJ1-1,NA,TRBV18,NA,TGTGCCAGCTCACTGGAACCGGGGCGAGGGACTGAAGCTTTCTTT,CASSLEPGRGTEAFF
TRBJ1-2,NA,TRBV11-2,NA,TGTGCCAGCAGCTTAACGGGACGCAACTATGGCTACACCTTC,CASSLTGRNYGYTF
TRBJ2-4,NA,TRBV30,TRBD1,TGTGCCTGGAGTGTAGGGGGCCTACTAGCCAAAAACATTCAGTACTTC,CAWSVGGLLAKNIQYF
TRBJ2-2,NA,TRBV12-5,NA,TGTGCTAGTGGCCGGGGGAACACCGGGGAGCTGTTTTTT,CASGRGNTGELFF
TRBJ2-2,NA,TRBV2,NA,TGTGCCAGCAGTGATCGGAGGGGACGGAACACCGGGGAGCTGTTTTTT,CASSDRRGRNTGELFF
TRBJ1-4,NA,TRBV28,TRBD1,TGTGCCAGCAGTTCCCCGACAGGGGGAACCGGAAAACTGTTTTTT,CASSSPTGGTGKLFF
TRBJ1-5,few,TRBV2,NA,TGTGCCAGCAGTGTAATCCTGGCCCAGCCCCAGCATTTT,CASSVILAQPQHF
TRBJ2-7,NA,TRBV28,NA,TGTGCCAGCAAGGAGGGGGCTAGGGTCCACGAGCAGTACTTC,CASKEGARVHEQYF
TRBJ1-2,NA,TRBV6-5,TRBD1,TGTGCCAGCAGTTACTATCGGGACAGGGCGTATGGCTACACCTTC,CASSYYRDRAYGYTF
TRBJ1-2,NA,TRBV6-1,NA,TGTGCCAGCACACGGATACCCTATGGCTACACCTTC,CASTRIPYGYTF
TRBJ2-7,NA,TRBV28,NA,TGTGCCAGCAGTTTTATTCAGGGAACCTACGAGCAGTACTTC,CASSFIQGTYEQYF
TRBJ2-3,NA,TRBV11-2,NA,TGTGCCAGCAGCTCCCAAAGACCCCTCGATACGCAGTATTTT,CASSSQRPLDTQYF
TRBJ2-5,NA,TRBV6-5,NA,TGTGCCAGCAGTTACTCTGGGCCGGTCCCCGAGGAGACCCAGTACTTC,CASSYSGPVPEETQYF
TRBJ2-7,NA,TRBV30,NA,TGTGCCCAAGATAGGCCATCTGGTGGCCAGCAGTACTTC,CAQDRPSGGQQYF
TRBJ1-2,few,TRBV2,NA,TGTGCCAGCAGTATAGAGAACGGCTATGGCTACACCTTC,CASSIENGYGYTF
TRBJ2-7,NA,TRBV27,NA,TGTGCCAACTCCTACGAGCAGTACTTC,CANSYEQYF
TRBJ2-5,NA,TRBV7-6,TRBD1,TGTGCCAGCAGCATTGGGACAGTCCAAGAGACCCAGTACTTC,CASSIGTVQETQYF
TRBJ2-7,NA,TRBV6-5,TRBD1,TGTGCCAGCAGTTTCGGACAGGCTCGATGGTACGAGCAGTACTTC,CASSFGQARWYEQYF
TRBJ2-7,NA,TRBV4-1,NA,TGCGCCAGCAGCCAAGATCTGCGGGGCTGGCAGTCAAACGAGCAGTACTTC,CASSQDLRGWQSNEQYF
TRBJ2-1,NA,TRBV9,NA,TGTGCCAGCAGCGTATCTGGTATGGCGGTAAACAATGAGCAGTTCTTC,CASSVSGMAVNNEQFF
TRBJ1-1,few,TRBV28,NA,TGTGCCAGCAGTTTACGGGCGTGGGCTGAAGCTTTCTTT,CASSLRAWAEAFF
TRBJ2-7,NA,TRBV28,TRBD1,TGTGCCAGCGGAACGCCGAAAGACAGGGGGCTTCCCTACGAGCAGTACTTC,CASGTPKDRGLPYEQYF
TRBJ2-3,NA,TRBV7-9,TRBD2,TGTGCCAGCGCGGGACTAGCTTTTGATACGCAGTATTTT,CASAGLAFDTQYF
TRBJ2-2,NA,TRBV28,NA,TGTGCCAGCAGTTTATGGGGCCGCTACTCGAACACCGGGGAGCTGTTTTTT,CASSLWGRYSNTGELFF
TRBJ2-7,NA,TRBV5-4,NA,TGTGCCAGCAGCTTGGGGGGGTATAACGAGCAGTACTTC,CASSLGGYNEQYF